These 24 T cell receptor beta chains share one sample of origin, sequenced in a study of blood T cells in healthy people across ages. Alongside a J-beta primer mix, a sample-barcoded 5' primer served in a second PCR lasting roughly 7 to 11 cycles. Using its own MiXCR run on the 5' RACE reads, TCRdb lists one record per CDR3 protein. The sample holds about 970,000 distinct CDR3 sequences, approximately 50% seen once. The sample taken for sequencing was blood. Source of these receptors: an older woman in good health.

There are a few counts of this clonotype. The V call is TRBV3-1, the J call TRBJ2-5, with 8 positions matching TRBD1. This CDR3 spans 15 amino acids. CDR1 is LGHDT and CDR2 is YNNKEL in the germline V gene (reference sequence). Losses at the gene ends were 4 bases for V and 1 base for J; bases not matched to a gene: 5. The CDR3 DNA reads TGTGCCAGCAGCCGACAGGGGTTGAGCCAAGAGACCCAGTACTTC. Its translation is CASSRQGLSQETQYF.

This chain uses TRBV4-2 with TRBJ2-4; 8 positions agree with TRBD2. This CDR3 has 16 residues. The V and J ends lost 2 bases and 7 bases, in that order; junction bases with no gene match: 10. The germline CDR1 and CDR2 sequences are LGHNA and YNFKEQ. The CDR3 region is CASSQPGGGQENIQYF. The CDR3 DNA reads TGTGCCAGCAGCCAACCAGGCGGGGGGCAGGAGAACATTCAGTACTTC.

This clonotype was picked up a small number of times. The chain is built from TRBV30 and TRBJ2-5; D possibly uses TRBD1 or TRBD2 (7 bases each). The J call may be faulty, since TRBJ2-7 better matches the DNA end. Germline values: CDR1 GTSNPN, CDR2 SVGIG (reference sequence). The CDR3 sequence is 16 residues long. CDR3 protein: CACSTGTAGSNYEQYF. The DNA for the CDR3 is TGTGCCTGCTCAACCGGGACAGCGGGATCCAACTACGAGCAGTACTTC.

CDR3 coding DNA: TGTGCCAGCAGCCCAGAGGGGGGACACACAGATACGCAGTATTTT. Protein product: CASSPEGGHTDTQYF. The chain uses TRBV7-9 and TRBJ2-3; D possibly matches TRBD1 or TRBD2 (6 bases each). V lost 5 bases to trimming and J lost 2 bases, with 14 bases between them. The germline V gene encodes CDR1 SEHNR and CDR2 FQNEAQ (reference sequence). This CDR3 is built from 15 residues.

The J gene is TRBJ2-5, the V gene TRBV28; D might be TRBD1 (6 bases). The J call may be wrong; the DNA end is better matched by TRBJ2-7. The germline V gene encodes CDR1 MDHEN and CDR2 SYDVKM. The CDR3 has 13 residues. The CDR3 region has the DNA TGTGCCAGCAGATTCACTCAGGGGCGCGAGCAGTACTTC. This codes for CASRFTQGREQYF.

This rearrangement joins TRBV18 to TRBJ2-7, with D uncertain. The CDR3 is 13 residues long. Germline CDR1 is KGHSH and CDR2 is LQKENI. V was shortened by 5 bases and J by 1 base, with 9 bases between the two germline ends. For the CDR3, the DNA is TGTGCCAGCTCAACGACGGGTTCCTACGAGCAGTACTTC. This sequence encodes CASSTTGSYEQYF.

The chain is built from TRBV6-6 and TRBJ2-7, with D hard to call. The CDR3 length is 14 residues. V was shortened by 6 bases and J by 0 bases, with 12 bases between the two germline ends. The V gene's germline CDR1 is MNHNY and CDR2 SVGAGI (reference sequence). CDR3 sequence (DNA): TGTGCCAGCAGAGACACTTGGAGCTCCTACGAGCAGTACTTC. Residues: CASRDTWSSYEQYF.

The rearrangement links TRBV7-6 to TRBJ2-7, with D unclear. The germline V gene encodes CDR1 SGHVS and CDR2 FNYEAQ. CDR3 length: 14 residues. Trimming took off 1 base at V and 3 bases at J, with 10 bases between the two ends. CDR3 in amino acids: CASSLDHGNYEQYF. The CDR3 DNA reads as TGTGCCAGCAGCTTAGACCACGGAAACTACGAGCAGTACTTC.

V gene TRBV2 combines with J gene TRBJ1-5, with a tentative D call TRBD1 (5 bases). Germline V lookup: CDR1 SNHLY, CDR2 FYNNEI. Trimming removed 6 bases at V and 4 bases at J, with 10 bases between. The CDR3 is made up of 13 amino acids. The CDR3 protein is CASREGLNQPQHF. CDR3 DNA sequence: TGTGCCAGCAGAGAGGGGTTGAATCAGCCCCAGCATTTT.

The chain has TRBV28 and TRBJ1-2, with a tentative D call TRBD1 (6 bases). The CDR3 runs to 14 residues. Trimming removed 5 bases from V and 6 bases from J, with 16 bases in between. Germline CDR1 is MDHEN and CDR2 is SYDVKM. Here the CDR3 reads CASSETGPRNGYTF. The CDR3 bases are TGTGCCAGCAGTGAGACAGGCCCTCGGAATGGCTACACCTTC.

The chain is built from TRBV29-1 and TRBJ2-3, with 8 bases lining up with TRBD1. Trimming cost V 7 bases and J 2 bases; bases outside gene matches: 5. CDR1 is SQVTM and CDR2 is ANQGSEA in the germline V gene. This CDR3 is built from 13 residues. CDR3 sequence (DNA): TGCAGCGCCAACAGGGGGGCCACAGATACGCAGTATTTT. Its protein is CSANRGATDTQYF.

J is TRBJ2-3 and V is TRBV20-1; no reliable D call. Per the germline V gene, CDR1 is DFQATT and CDR2 is SNEGSKA (reference sequence). This CDR3 contains 13 residues. V lost 1 base, J lost 5 bases, and 10 bases lay in between. Written as DNA, the CDR3 is TGCAGTGCTAGAGCGGCCGCGGAAGATACGCAGTATTTT. Translated: CSARAAAEDTQYF.

This clonotype was seen a handful of times. This sequence joins TRBV7-2 and TRBJ2-7; 7 positions match TRBD2. J gave up 2 bases and V 3 bases, and 4 bases lay outside the gene matches. The CDR3 is 14 residues long. Germline CDR1 reads SGHTA; CDR2 reads FQGNSA. The CDR3 reads CASSFGGTAYEQYF. In DNA, the CDR3 is TGTGCCAGCAGCTTCGGGGGGACCGCCTACGAGCAGTACTTC.

V is TRBV10-3 and J is TRBJ2-1; possibly TRBD1 or TRBD2 for D (7 bases each). V lost 2 bases and J lost 5, with 16 bases in between. The CDR3 spans 16 residues. Germline V gene data show CDR1 as ENHRY and CDR2 as SYGVKD. CDR3 bases: TGTGCCATCAGTGAGAGAGCAGGGGGGGGACACAATGAGCAGTTCTTC. It specifies CAISERAGGGHNEQFF.

The chain recombines TRBV28 with TRBJ2-3, with TRBD2 matching 8 bases. V was clipped by 8 bases and J by 2 bases; unmatched bases: 15. The CDR3 sequence is 17 residues long. The germline CDR1 and CDR2 sequences are MDHEN and SYDVKM. The chain's CDR3 is CASALVALAGFTDTQYF. DNA of the CDR3: TGTGCCAGCGCCTTAGTTGCCCTAGCGGGCTTCACAGATACGCAGTATTTT.

Regarding this clonotype: At one end, the junction sequence differs from germline, possibly due to a read error. This chain joins TRBV28 and TRBJ2-1; 13 nucleotides align to TRBD2. Per germline, CDR1 MDHEN and CDR2 SYDVKM. The CDR3 covers 16 residues. The CDR3 sequence is CASSTSGRAPGNVQFF. CDR3 bases: TGTGCCAGCAGTACTAGCGGGAGGGCCCCGGGCAATGTGCAGTTCTTC.

This clonotype was counted a few times. The V call is TRBV29-1, the J call TRBJ1-2; D is ambiguous. Trimming stripped 2 bases from V and 4 bases from J, with 8 bases between. The CDR3 runs 12 residues. The germline CDR1 and CDR2 sequences are SQVTM and ANQGSEA. DNA of the CDR3: TGCAGCGTTGAATCGGAAACCTATGGCTACACCTTC. Amino acids: CSVESETYGYTF.

There are a few counts of this clonotype. The V gene is TRBV6-2 or TRBV6-3, the J gene TRBJ2-7, with TRBD2 matching 10 bases. V lost 5 bases and J lost 7; bases outside the gene matches: 8. CDR3 length: 14 residues. Germline V gives CDR1 MNHEY, CDR2 SVGEGT. The CDR3 DNA is TGTGCCAGCAGTCCTCTAGCGGGAGTTGGTGAGCAGTACTTC. It translates to CASSPLAGVGEQYF.

This clonotype was observed a few times. The chain is built from TRBV12-3 or TRBV12-4 and TRBJ1-5; TRBD1 matches 8 bases. J gave up 4 bases and V 8 bases, and 13 bases lay outside the gene matches. The CDR3 has 16 amino acids. The CDR3 reads CASPTTDRGENQPQHF. CDR3 sequence (DNA): TGTGCCAGCCCCACCACTGACAGGGGTGAGAATCAGCCCCAGCATTTT.

CDR3 loop: CASSYLNTQYF. The CDR3 region has the DNA TGTGCCAGCAGTTACTTGAATACGCAGTATTTT. J is TRBJ2-3 and V is TRBV6-5; unclear D gene. CDR1 is MNHEY, CDR2 SVGAGI, per germline. This CDR3 contains 11 residues. The germline V and J ends were trimmed by 1 base and 7 bases, with 3 bases remaining between them.

At least ten counts were recorded for this clonotype. CDR3 amino acids: CASRPGTGANVLTF. The CDR3 DNA reads TGTGCCAGCAGGCCAGGGACTGGGGCCAACGTCCTGACTTTC. The gene calls are TRBV7-2 and TRBJ2-6; a weak D match, TRBD1 (5 bases). There are 14 residues in the CDR3. Germline V gene sequence: CDR1 SGHTA, CDR2 FQGNSA. Trimming shortened V by 6 bases and J by 2 bases, and 8 bases separated the two germline ends. The variable domain in full, completed from reference TRBV7-2 and TRBJ2-6, reads GAGVSQSPSNKVTEKGKDVELRCDPISGHTALYWYRQSLGQGLEFLIYFQGNSAPDKSGLPSDRFSAERTGGSVSTLTIQRTQQEDSAVYLCASRPGTGANVLTFGAGSRLTVL.

The chain has TRBV5-1 and TRBJ2-3; D is uncertain. Germline CDR1 and CDR2: SGHRS and YFSETQ. CDR3 length equals 11 residues. V was clipped by 7 bases and J by 7 bases, with 10 bases between them. The CDR3 sequence is CASYLGHTQYF. The CDR3 DNA reads TGCGCCAGCTACCTTGGTCATACGCAGTATTTT. Full variable domain (missing parts from reference TRBV5-1 and TRBJ2-3): KAGVTQTPRYLIKTRGQQVTLSCSPISGHRSVSWYQQTPGQGLQFLFEYFSETQRNKGNFPGRFSGRQFSNSRSEMNVSTLELGDSALYLCASYLGHTQYFGPGTRLTVL.

This clonotype was seen only a few times. The chain uses TRBV28 and TRBJ2-3, with D possibly being TRBD2 (6 bases). Germline V gene lookup returns CDR1 MDHEN and CDR2 SYDVKM. V dropped 6 bases and J dropped 7 bases, with 14 bases sitting between them. This CDR3 contains 13 residues. CDR3 sequence: CASSHMTSHTQYF. As DNA, the CDR3 is TGTGCCAGCAGCCACATGACTAGTCATACGCAGTATTTT.

The chain is built from TRBV10-3 and TRBJ2-1; the match to TRBD2 covers 8 bases. The CDR3 covers 12 residues. The junction had 3 bases not matched to a gene; V was cut back by 5 bases and J by 9 bases. The V gene's germline CDR1 is ENHRY and CDR2 SYGVKD. CDR3 sequence: CAISPGTSEQFF. CDR3 nucleotide sequence: TGTGCCATCAGTCCCGGGACTAGTGAGCAGTTCTTC.